The clone carrying this T cell receptor beta chain was seen ten or more times. Antigen unknown. UMIs were added to TCR cDNA along with a universal primer site when it was made by 5'RACE template switching. TCRdb reprocessed the 5' RACE reads with MiXCR, giving one entry per CDR3 protein. The data show roughly 120,000 distinct CDR3 sequences, approximately 8.4% seen once. The CDR3 consists of 14 residues. Germline lookup yields CDR1 SGHAT and CDR2 FQNNGV. The germline V and J ends were trimmed by 6 bases and 8 bases, with 17 bases remaining between them. This entry belongs to a study of T cells after yellow fever vaccination. General study results and limits: Once the booster was given, most primary-vaccination clones reappeared, at just over 95% for CD4 and over 70% for CD8. Weaker overall, the secondary response nonetheless peaked faster (day 5 versus 15).

The clonotype originates from a man younger than 40 who received the YFV17D yellow fever vaccine. The chain uses TRBV11-2 and TRBJ2-1, with D possibly matching TRBD1 (5 bases). Here the sequenced sample was CD8+ T cells sorted from PBMCs, taken 45 days after the yellow fever booster vaccination. The chain's CDR3 is CASRPIRQYHEQFF. The DNA of the CDR3 is TGTGCCAGCAGGCCAATCCGACAGTATCATGAGCAGTTCTTC.